This T cell receptor beta chain derives from a study of cytomegalovirus exposure and HLA in healthy donors. Study conclusions and caveats: Rare TCR sequences dominated, though some public TCRs recurred in many donors. Previously analyzed data showed that most TCR beta V segments were productive at a frequency of about 87% or about 30%.

Germline V gives CDR1 LGHNT, CDR2 FRNRAP. The CDR3 contains 11 residues. Losses at the gene ends were 6 bases for V and 11 bases for J; bases not matched to a gene: 6. The PCR was carried out with 60 Vbeta primers and 13 Jbeta primers. Under the authors' procedure: A later analysis tallied approximately 80 million unique TCR beta chains, around 9.9 million of them shared. Clones were sequenced by immunoSEQ multiplex PCR, and TCRdb holds only the in-frame ones, with some missing. V and J calls plus clone size are reproduced from that table; the DNA served to infer D and trimming. The table includes 100,000 to 150,000 clones, approximately 80% detected once. With respect to this clone: Its antigen is unidentified.

This sequence was found in a woman aged 40-49 years in good health and CMV-seropositive. The specimen sequenced was PBMCs. This chain joins TRBV12-5 and TRBJ1-1; TRBD1 matches 7 bases. The CDR3: CASGPGQVAFF. In nucleotides, the CDR3 is TGTGCTAGTGGCCCCGGACAGGTGGCTTTCTTT.